The rows below give T cell receptor beta chains drawn from one sample of a study of long-term antiretroviral therapy in people with HIV. Here immunoSEQ multiplex PCR was the method, and the copy in TCRdb shows in-frame clones only, minus some. The data contain about 38,000 clones, around 80% of them singletons. This specimen consisted of unsorted PBMCs, obtained 1.5 years after starting antiretroviral therapy. The receptors stem from a man aged 18 to 30 with HIV. CDR3s include the opening cysteine and the closing phenylalanine or tryptophan. Each record gives: V gene, J gene, clone size, D gene, CDR3 DNA, CDR3 protein. D genes are given only for firm matches. Size is omitted from some rows. Given values are once, few, many or a class for expanded clones.

TRBV7-8,TRBJ2-3,NA,NA,TGTGCCAGCAGCTTGGCCGGTGGCGGGGGCACAGATACGCAGTATTTT,CASSLAGGGGTDTQYF
TRBV6-1,TRBJ2-1,few,TRBD1,TGTGCCAGCAGTGACACAGGGGGCGCCTACAATGAGCAGTTCTTC,CASSDTGGAYNEQFF
TRBV29-1,TRBJ2-1,NA,TRBD2,TGCAGCGTTGAGGGGCTAGCGGGCTCCTACAATGAGCAGTTCTTC,CSVEGLAGSYNEQFF
TRBV5-4,TRBJ2-5,NA,TRBD1,TGTGCCAGCCGAATCAGGGGGCAAGAGACCCAGTACTTC,CASRIRGQETQYF
TRBV7-8,TRBJ2-2,NA,NA,TGTGCCAGCAGCATCAGGTGGAAGAGGAACACCGGGGAGCTGTTTTTT,CASSIRWKRNTGELFF
TRBV6-4,TRBJ2-1,few,NA,TGTGCCAGCAGTGACTCGGAGACAAGCTCCTACAATGAGCAGTTCTTC,CASSDSETSSYNEQFF
TRBV13,TRBJ2-7,NA,NA,TGTGCCAGCAGCACACGAGGTAGCGCGAGGGAGAACGAGCAGTACTTC,CASSTRGSARENEQYF
TRBV7-7,TRBJ2-1,NA,NA,TGTGCCAGCAGCTTAGCGCTCTACAACAATGAGCAGTTCTTC,CASSLALYNNEQFF
TRBV28,TRBJ1-1,NA,NA,TGTGCCAGCAAGGGGAACACTGAAGCTTTCTTT,CASKGNTEAFF
TRBV29-1,TRBJ1-4,NA,NA,TGCAGCGTTGGAGGGACACCTTCAACTAATGAAAAACTGTTTTTT,CSVGGTPSTNEKLFF
TRBV12-5,TRBJ2-2,NA,NA,TGTGCTAGTGGCCCGGGACTCGGGACCGGGGAGCTGTTTTTT,CASGPGLGTGELFF
TRBV11-3,TRBJ2-3,NA,NA,TGTGCCAGCAGCTTAGTTCCCACAGATACGCAGTATTTT,CASSLVPTDTQYF
TRBV27,TRBJ1-2,NA,NA,TGTGCCAGCAGTACCTCGGACGGACGCTATGGCTACACCTTC,CASSTSDGRYGYTF
TRBV10-1,TRBJ2-7,NA,TRBD2,TGCGCCAGCACCGGGGGACTAGCGGGAGGGCCACGACCCGAGCAGTACTTC,CASTGGLAGGPRPEQYF
TRBV19,TRBJ1-2,once,NA,TGTGCCAGTACCGGCAGGGGAAACTATGGCTACACCTTC,CASTGRGNYGYTF
TRBV27,TRBJ2-1,NA,NA,TGTGCCAGCAGCCCAAATGGGCGGGGAGGCGGTGAGCAGTTCTTC,CASSPNGRGGGEQFF
TRBV7-2,TRBJ2-3,NA,NA,TGTGCCAGCAGCTTAGCGGGAGGCACAGATACGCAGTATTTT,CASSLAGGTDTQYF
TRBV5-1,TRBJ2-3,NA,TRBD2,TGCGCCAGCAGCTTGATAGCGGGAGGGCCCGCAGATACGCAGTATTTT,CASSLIAGGPADTQYF
TRBV28,TRBJ1-2,NA,NA,TGTGCCAGCAGCGGACAGAATTATGGCTACACCTTC,CASSGQNYGYTF
TRBV10-2,TRBJ2-1,NA,TRBD2,TGCGCCAGCAGTGTGGGGGGGGTCATAAATGAGCAGTTCTTC,CASSVGGVINEQFF
TRBV16,TRBJ1-2,NA,NA,TGTGCCAGCAGCCAATTCGCGGTTTATGGCTACACCTTC,CASSQFAVYGYTF
TRBV5-6,TRBJ2-7,NA,TRBD1,TGTGCCAGCAGCTTGAGACAGGGCGGCTACGAGCAGTACTTC,CASSLRQGGYEQYF
TRBV5-1,TRBJ2-2,NA,NA,TGCGCCAGCAGCTTAGACTCGAACACCGGGGAGCTGTTTTTT,CASSLDSNTGELFF
TRBV21-1,TRBJ2-7,NA,NA,TGTGCCAGCAGCCGCGAACGTCCATCAGCCGTCTCCGAGCAGTACTTC,CASSRERPSAVSEQYF
TRBV9,TRBJ2-7,NA,NA,TGTGCCAGCAGCGAGGGGGGCCCCGAGCAGTACTTC,CASSEGGPEQYF
TRBV7-3,TRBJ1-1,NA,NA,TGTGCCAGCAGCTTAATGGTGAACACTGAAGCTTTCTTT,CASSLMVNTEAFF
TRBV28,TRBJ2-7,NA,TRBD1,TGTGCCAGCAGCCGGACAGGGGGTGAGCAGTACTTC,CASSRTGGEQYF
TRBV28,TRBJ2-7,NA,NA,TGTGCCAGTGAGGGGACCGATTCCTACGAGCAGTACTTC,CASEGTDSYEQYF
TRBV28,TRBJ2-7,NA,NA,TGTGCCAGCAGTCTTTCTCCGGCCGCTCTTCCCCACGAGCAGTACTTC,CASSLSPAALPHEQYF
TRBV2,TRBJ2-7,NA,NA,TGTGCCAGCAGTCTTCTATACGAGCAGTACTTC,CASSLLYEQYF
TRBV5-6,TRBJ1-1,NA,NA,TGTGCCAGCAGCCGTTGGATCGAGACCCTTTTGACCGCTTTCTTT,CASSRWIETLLTAFF
TRBV18,TRBJ2-5,NA,TRBD2,TGTGCCAGCTCAGATACTAGCGGCGAGACCCAGTACTTC,CASSDTSGETQYF
TRBV7-2,TRBJ2-4,once,NA,TGTGCCAGCAGGGGTTCGGGAAACATTCAGTACTTC,CASRGSGNIQYF
TRBV19,TRBJ2-5,NA,NA,TGTGCCAGTAGCCCGGACAGAACCCCTAGGGAGACCCAGTACTTC,CASSPDRTPRETQYF
TRBV28,TRBJ1-4,NA,TRBD1,TGTGCCAGCAGCCCTGTGACAGGGAACGGGAGGGAAAAACTGTTTTTT,CASSPVTGNGREKLFF
TRBV29-1,TRBJ2-4,NA,NA,TGCAGCGTTGAATCGAGGCAGCAAAACATTCAGTACTTC,CSVESRQQNIQYF
TRBV5-1,TRBJ2-7,NA,NA,TGCGCCAGCAGCCCCTTTGGGGGGAATGCCTACGAGCAGTACTTC,CASSPFGGNAYEQYF
TRBV6-4,TRBJ2-2,once,TRBD1,TGTGCCAGCAGTGACACAGGGGACACCGGGGAGCTGTTTTTT,CASSDTGDTGELFF
TRBV28,TRBJ2-7,few,NA,TGTGCCACCTCTCGGGACCAGAGTGCCTACGAGCAGTACTTC,CATSRDQSAYEQYF
TRBV27,TRBJ1-4,once,NA,TGTGCCAGCAGTTTTGATGGATGGGGAAATGAAAAACTGTTTTTT,CASSFDGWGNEKLFF
TRBV28,TRBJ1-5,NA,NA,TGTGCCAGCAGTTTAAGGCTAGGATCGACTCAGCCCCAGCATTTT,CASSLRLGSTQPQHF
TRBV7-7,TRBJ2-2,NA,TRBD2,TGTGCCAGCAGCTCGGGGCTGGCGGGAGTGCCCCACACCGGGGAGCTGTTTTTT,CASSSGLAGVPHTGELFF
TRBV28,TRBJ2-7,NA,NA,TGTGCCAGCAGTTTAGCCCCTGTCGCGGGGTCCTACGAGCAGTACTTC,CASSLAPVAGSYEQYF
TRBV5-3,TRBJ1-2,few,NA,TGTGCCAGAAGCTCGAATAACCTCCAGGACAGCAATTATGGCTACACCTTC,CARSSNNLQDSNYGYTF